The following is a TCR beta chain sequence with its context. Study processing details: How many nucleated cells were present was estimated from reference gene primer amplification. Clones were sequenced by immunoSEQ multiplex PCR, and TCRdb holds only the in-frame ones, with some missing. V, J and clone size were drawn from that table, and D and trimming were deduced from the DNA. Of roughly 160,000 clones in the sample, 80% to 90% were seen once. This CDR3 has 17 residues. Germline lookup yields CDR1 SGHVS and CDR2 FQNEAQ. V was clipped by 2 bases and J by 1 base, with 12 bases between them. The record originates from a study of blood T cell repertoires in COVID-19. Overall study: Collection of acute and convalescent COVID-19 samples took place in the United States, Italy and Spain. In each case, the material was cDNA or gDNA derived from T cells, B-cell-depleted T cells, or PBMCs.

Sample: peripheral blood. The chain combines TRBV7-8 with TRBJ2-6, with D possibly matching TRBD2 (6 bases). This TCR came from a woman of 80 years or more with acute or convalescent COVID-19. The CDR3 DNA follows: TGTGCCAGCAGCTTATCGGGGGTGGGGTCTGGGGCCAACGTCCTGACTTTC. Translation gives CASSLSGVGSGANVLTF.